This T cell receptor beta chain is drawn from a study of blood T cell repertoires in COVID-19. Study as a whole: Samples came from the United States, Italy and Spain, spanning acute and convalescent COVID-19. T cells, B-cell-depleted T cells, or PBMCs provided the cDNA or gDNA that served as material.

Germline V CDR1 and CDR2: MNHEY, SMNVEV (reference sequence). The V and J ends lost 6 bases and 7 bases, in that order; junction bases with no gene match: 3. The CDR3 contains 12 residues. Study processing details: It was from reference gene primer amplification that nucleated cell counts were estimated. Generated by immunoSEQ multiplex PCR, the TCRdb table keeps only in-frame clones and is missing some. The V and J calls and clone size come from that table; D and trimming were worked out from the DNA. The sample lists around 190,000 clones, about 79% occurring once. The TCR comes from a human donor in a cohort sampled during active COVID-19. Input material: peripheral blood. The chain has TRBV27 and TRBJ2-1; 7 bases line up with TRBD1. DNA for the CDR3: TGTGCCAGCAGAGAGACAGGGAATGAGCAGTTCTTC. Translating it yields CASRETGNEQFF.